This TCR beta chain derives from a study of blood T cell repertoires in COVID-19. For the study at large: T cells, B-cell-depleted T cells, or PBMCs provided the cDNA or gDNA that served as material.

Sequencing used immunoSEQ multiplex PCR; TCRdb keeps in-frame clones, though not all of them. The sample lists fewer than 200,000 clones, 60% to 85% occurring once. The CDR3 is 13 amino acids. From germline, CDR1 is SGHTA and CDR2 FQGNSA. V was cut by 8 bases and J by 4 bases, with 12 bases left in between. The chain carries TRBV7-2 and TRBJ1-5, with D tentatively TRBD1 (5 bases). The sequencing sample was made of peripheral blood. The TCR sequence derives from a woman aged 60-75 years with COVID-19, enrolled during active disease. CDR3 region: CASRGGRNQPQHF. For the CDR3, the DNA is TGTGCCAGCCGGGGGGGAAGGAATCAGCCCCAGCATTTT.